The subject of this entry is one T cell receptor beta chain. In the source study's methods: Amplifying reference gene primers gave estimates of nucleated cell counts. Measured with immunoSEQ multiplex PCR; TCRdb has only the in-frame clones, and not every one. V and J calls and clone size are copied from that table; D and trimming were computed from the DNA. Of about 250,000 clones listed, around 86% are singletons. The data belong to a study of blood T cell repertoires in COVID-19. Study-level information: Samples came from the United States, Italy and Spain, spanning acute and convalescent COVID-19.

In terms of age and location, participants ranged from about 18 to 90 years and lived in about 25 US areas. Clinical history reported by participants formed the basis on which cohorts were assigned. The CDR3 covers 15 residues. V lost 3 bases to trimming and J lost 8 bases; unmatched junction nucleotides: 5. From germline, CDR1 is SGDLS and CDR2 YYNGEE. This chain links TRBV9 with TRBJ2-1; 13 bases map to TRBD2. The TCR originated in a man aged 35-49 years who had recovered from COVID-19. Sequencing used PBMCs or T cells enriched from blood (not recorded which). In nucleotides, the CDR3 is TGTGCCAGCAGCGAGACTAGCGGGGGGATCGATGAGCAGTTCTTC. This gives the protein CASSETSGGIDEQFF.